These T cell receptor beta chains were read from a single sample in a study of T cell responses to AZD1222 COVID-19 vaccine. Produced via immunoSEQ multiplex PCR; TCRdb's table is partial and in-frame only. The sample contains 65,000 to 85,000 clones, 90% of which appear only once. Sequenced material: peripheral blood, taken on day 0 of AZD1222 vaccination. The receptors stem from an adult in good health. Each CDR3 is given with its conserved first and last residue. The D gene is left open where the match is weak. The size of a clone is reported for some rows only, either as once, few or many, or as a class for expanded clones.

. . TRBJ1-5 TRBV9 CASSEDGLSYQPQHF TGTGCCAGCAGCGAGGACGGGCTGAGCTATCAGCCCCAGCATTTT
TRBD2 . TRBJ2-3 TRBV10-3 CAATSGLAGTDTQYF TGTGCCGCCACGAGTGGGCTAGCGGGCACAGATACGCAGTATTTT
TRBD1 . TRBJ1-2 TRBV28 CASSLWGTGIDGYTF TGTGCCAGCAGTTTATGGGGGACAGGGATCGATGGCTACACCTTC
. . TRBJ2-5 TRBV12-3/TRBV12-4 CASSFTETQYF TGTGCCAGCAGTTTCACGGAGACCCAGTACTTC
TRBD1 . TRBJ1-5 TRBV19 CASSRRDRSNQPQHF TGTGCCAGTAGTAGGCGGGACAGAAGCAATCAGCCCCAGCATTTT
. . TRBJ1-1 TRBV19 CASSLTWNTEAFF TGTGCCAGTAGTTTAACATGGAACACTGAAGCTTTCTTT
TRBD1 . TRBJ1-4 TRBV28 CASSPRQGIGEKLFF TGTGCCAGCAGTCCCAGACAGGGTATAGGTGAAAAACTGTTTTTT
. . TRBJ1-1 TRBV11-3 CASSLGGEPNTEAFF TGTGCCAGCAGCTTAGGAGGTGAGCCGAACACTGAAGCTTTCTTT
. . TRBJ1-2 TRBV2 CASSNPRGVRKANYGYTF TGTGCCAGCAGTAACCCCCGAGGAGTCAGAAAAGCTAACTATGGCTACACCTTC
. once TRBJ1-3 TRBV19 CASSINRGNTIYF TGTGCCAGTAGTATTAACAGGGGAAACACCATATATTTT
. . TRBJ1-1 TRBV9 CASSPTVEAFF TGTGCCAGCAGCCCCACAGTTGAAGCTTTCTTT
. few TRBJ2-7 TRBV15 CATSRQYPGNQFYEQYF TGTGCCACCAGCAGACAATACCCAGGGAATCAGTTCTACGAGCAGTACTTC
TRBD1 . TRBJ2-5 TRBV5-8 CASSRRTGGGSGETQYF TGTGCCAGCAGCCGCCGGACAGGGGGCGGCTCGGGGGAGACCCAGTACTTC
TRBD1 . TRBJ2-2 TRBV28 CASSSQGTAGELFF TGTGCCAGCAGTTCCCAGGGGACAGCCGGGGAGCTGTTTTTT
TRBD2 few TRBJ2-2 TRBV4-2 CASSQDPSGGTNTGELFF TGTGCCAGCAGCCAAGATCCTAGCGGGGGGACTAACACCGGGGAGCTGTTTTTT
. . TRBJ1-2 TRBV19 CASSVPGRANYGYTF TGTGCCAGTAGTGTCCCCGGCCGGGCTAACTATGGCTACACCTTC
TRBD2 . TRBJ2-7 TRBV5-1 CASSLDPAGGGYEQYF TGCGCCAGCAGCTTGGATCCAGCGGGGGGTGGCTACGAGCAGTACTTC
. . TRBJ2-1 TRBV2 CASSVTGRGSSYNEQFF TGTGCCAGCAGCGTTACAGGGCGGGGGAGCTCCTACAATGAGCAGTTCTTC
. . TRBJ2-2 TRBV5-6 CASSLALQGMAGELFF TGTGCCAGCAGCTTGGCTTTGCAGGGGATGGCCGGGGAGCTGTTTTTT
. . TRBJ1-5 TRBV10-2 CASRYREHQPQHF TGCGCCAGCAGATACAGGGAACATCAGCCCCAGCATTTT
TRBD1 once TRBJ2-3 TRBV14 CASSQDGGTGTDTQYF TGTGCCAGCAGCCAAGACGGTGGGACAGGGACGGATACGCAGTATTTT
. . TRBJ1-1 TRBV15 CATRQGQFGEAFF TGTGCCACCAGGCAAGGACAGTTTGGTGAAGCTTTCTTT
TRBD1 . TRBJ1-5 TRBV6-6 CASSYSDRGLNQPQHF TGTGCCAGCAGTTACTCGGACAGGGGTCTCAATCAGCCCCAGCATTTT
. . TRBJ1-5 TRBV20-1 CSASGDPNQPQHF TGCAGTGCTAGTGGGGACCCCAATCAGCCCCAGCATTTT
. . TRBJ2-2 TRBV5-1 CASSRTPLYTGELFF TGCGCCAGCAGCAGGACTCCGCTCTATACCGGGGAGCTGTTTTTT
. . TRBJ2-3 TRBV3-1/TRBV3-2 CASSQGGGVGTDTQYF TGTGCCAGCAGCCAAGGCGGCGGGGTAGGCACAGATACGCAGTATTTT
TRBD1 . TRBJ2-7 TRBV27 CASSSAGTGKDEQYF TGTGCCAGCAGTTCTGCCGGGACAGGGAAAGACGAGCAGTACTTC
. . TRBJ1-1 TRBV7-3 CASSPMTGGRGAEAFF TGTGCCAGCAGCCCCATGACAGGCGGGAGGGGCGCTGAAGCTTTCTTT
. . TRBJ2-7 TRBV4-1 CASSQGRQEIYEQYF TGCGCCAGCAGCCAAGGAAGACAGGAGATCTACGAGCAGTACTTC
TRBD1 . TRBJ2-6 TRBV10-3 CAISTGVGANVLTF TGTGCCATCAGTACAGGGGTCGGGGCCAACGTCCTGACTTTC
. . TRBJ1-4 TRBV10-3 CAISVQGNPNEKLFF TGTGCCATCAGTGTCCAGGGGAACCCTAATGAAAAACTGTTTTTT
TRBD2 once TRBJ2-5 TRBV3-1/TRBV3-2 CASSLRTSGGTQYF TGTGCCAGCAGCCTACGGACTAGCGGGGGAACCCAGTACTTC
. . TRBJ2-5 TRBV12-3/TRBV12-4 CASSFQVPTQYF TGTGCCAGCAGTTTTCAGGTTCCGACCCAGTACTTC
. . TRBJ1-2 TRBV18 CASRGQRANYGYTF TGTGCCAGCCGTGGACAGAGAGCTAACTATGGCTACACCTTC
. . TRBJ2-7 TRBV3-1/TRBV3-2 CASSLGAFSSYEQYF TGTGCCAGCAGCCTAGGGGCTTTCAGCTCCTACGAGCAGTACTTC
. . TRBJ2-4 TRBV7-2 CASSPSQNIQYF TGTGCCAGCAGCCCCAGCCAAAACATTCAGTACTTC
. . TRBJ2-5 TRBV7-2 CASSGGGGETQYF TGTGCCAGCAGCGGAGGAGGGGGAGAGACCCAGTACTTC
TRBD1 . TRBJ2-3 TRBV24-1 CATSDLRDSGPLGVSDTQYF TGTGCCACCAGTGATTTGCGGGACAGCGGACCCTTAGGGGTGAGCGATACGCAGTATTTT
TRBD1 once TRBJ1-6 TRBV6-2/TRBV6-3 CASSNGQGSPLHF TGTGCCAGCAGCAACGGACAGGGTTCACCCCTCCACTTT
TRBD1 . TRBJ2-3 TRBV5-5 CASSFPGQMTDTQYF TGTGCCAGCAGCTTCCCGGGACAGATGACAGATACGCAGTATTTT
. few TRBJ2-2 TRBV19 CASSIGGNTGELFF TGTGCCAGTAGTATAGGGGGAAACACCGGGGAGCTGTTTTTT
TRBD2 few TRBJ2-1 TRBV28 CASSLTSGGLFF TGTGCCAGCAGTTTGACTAGCGGGGGTTTATTCTTC
TRBD1 . TRBJ1-2 TRBV5-6 CASSQIGTGGLGGYTF TGTGCCAGCAGCCAAATCGGGACAGGGGGCCTAGGTGGCTACACCTTC
TRBD2 . TRBJ2-2 TRBV19 CAGRGGGGTGELFF TGTGCCGGTCGCGGGGGGGGAGGCACCGGGGAGCTGTTTTTT
. . TRBJ2-7 TRBV19 CASSREHTYEQYF TGTGCCAGTAGCCGCGAACATACCTACGAGCAGTACTTC